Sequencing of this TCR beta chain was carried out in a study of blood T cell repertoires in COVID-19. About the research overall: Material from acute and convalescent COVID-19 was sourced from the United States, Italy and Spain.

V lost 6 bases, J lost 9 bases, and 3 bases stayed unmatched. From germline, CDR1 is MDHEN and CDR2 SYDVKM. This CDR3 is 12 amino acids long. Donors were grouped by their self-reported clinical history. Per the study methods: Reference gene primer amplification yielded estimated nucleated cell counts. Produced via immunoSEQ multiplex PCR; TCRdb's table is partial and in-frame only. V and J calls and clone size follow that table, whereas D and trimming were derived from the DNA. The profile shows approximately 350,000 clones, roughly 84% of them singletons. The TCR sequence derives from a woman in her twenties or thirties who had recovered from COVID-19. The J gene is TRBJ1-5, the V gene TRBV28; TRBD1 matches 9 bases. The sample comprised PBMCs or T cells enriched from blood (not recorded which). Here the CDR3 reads CASSGTGRPQHF. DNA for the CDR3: TGTGCCAGCAGCGGGACAGGGCGGCCCCAGCATTTT.